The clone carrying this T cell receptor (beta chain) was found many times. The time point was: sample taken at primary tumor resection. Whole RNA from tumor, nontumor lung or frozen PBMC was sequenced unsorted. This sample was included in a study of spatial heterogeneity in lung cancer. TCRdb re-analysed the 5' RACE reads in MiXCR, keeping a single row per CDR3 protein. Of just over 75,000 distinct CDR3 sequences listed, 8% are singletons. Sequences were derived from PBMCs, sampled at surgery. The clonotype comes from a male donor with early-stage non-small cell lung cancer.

The CDR3 DNA follows: TGCGCCAGCAGCCAAAGGGGTCCCGAAGATACGCAGTATTTT. Protein: CASSQRGPEDTQYF. The chain recombines TRBV4-3 with TRBJ2-3, with D possibly matching TRBD1 (5 bases). Germline CDR1 reads LGHNA; CDR2 reads YSLEER. Trimming shortened V by 2 bases and J by 5 bases, and 11 bases separated the two germline ends. The CDR3 runs to 14 residues.